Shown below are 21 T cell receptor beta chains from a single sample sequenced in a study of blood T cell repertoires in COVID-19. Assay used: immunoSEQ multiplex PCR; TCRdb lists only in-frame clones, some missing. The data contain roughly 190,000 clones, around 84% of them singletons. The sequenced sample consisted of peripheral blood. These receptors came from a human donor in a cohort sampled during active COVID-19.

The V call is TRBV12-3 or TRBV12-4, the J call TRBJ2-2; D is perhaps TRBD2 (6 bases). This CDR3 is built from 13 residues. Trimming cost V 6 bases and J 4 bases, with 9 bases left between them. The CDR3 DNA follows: TGTGCCAGCAGCCGCGGGACCACCGGGGAGCTGTTTTTT. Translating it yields CASSRGTTGELFF.

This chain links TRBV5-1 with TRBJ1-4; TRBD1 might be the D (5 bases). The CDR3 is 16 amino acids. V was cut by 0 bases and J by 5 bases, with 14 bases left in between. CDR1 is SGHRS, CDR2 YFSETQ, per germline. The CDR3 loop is CASSLDRRKENEKLFF. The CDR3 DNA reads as TGCGCCAGCAGCTTGGACAGGCGAAAGGAGAATGAAAAACTGTTTTTT.

The CDR3 bases are TGCGCCAGCAGGCAGGGGACAGACGGAAACACCATATATTTT. Amino acids: CASRQGTDGNTIYF. This sequence joins TRBV5-1 and TRBJ1-3; 7 bases align to TRBD1. The V and J ends lost 5 bases and 4 bases, in that order; junction bases with no gene match: 6. The CDR3 consists of 14 residues. Germline CDR1 reads SGHRS; CDR2 reads YFSETQ.

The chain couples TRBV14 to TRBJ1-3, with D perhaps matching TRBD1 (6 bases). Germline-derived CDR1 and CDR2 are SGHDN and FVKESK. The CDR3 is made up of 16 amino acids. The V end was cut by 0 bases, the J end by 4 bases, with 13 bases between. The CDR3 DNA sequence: TGTGCCAGCAGCCAAGATAGGGGGACGGTGGGAAACACCATATATTTT. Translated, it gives CASSQDRGTVGNTIYF.

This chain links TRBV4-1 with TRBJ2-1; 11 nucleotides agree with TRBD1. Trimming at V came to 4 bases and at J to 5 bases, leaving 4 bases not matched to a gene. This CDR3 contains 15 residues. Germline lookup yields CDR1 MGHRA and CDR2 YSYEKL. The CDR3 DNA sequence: TGCGCCAGCAGCCTAAGGGACAGGGGGAACAATGAGCAGTTCTTC. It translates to CASSLRDRGNNEQFF.

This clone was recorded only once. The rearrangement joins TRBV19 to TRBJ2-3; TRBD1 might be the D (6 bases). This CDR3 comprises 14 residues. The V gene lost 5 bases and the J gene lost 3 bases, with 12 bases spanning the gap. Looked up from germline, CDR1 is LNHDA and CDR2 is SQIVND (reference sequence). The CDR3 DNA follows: TGTGCCAGTAGTTCGGCCAGGGGTACAGATACGCAGTATTTT. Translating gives CASSSARGTDTQYF. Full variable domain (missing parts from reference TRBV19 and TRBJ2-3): DGGITQSPKYLFRKEGQNVTLSCEQNLNHDAMYWYRQDPGQGLRLIYYSQIVNDFQKGDIAEGYSVSREKKESFPLTVTSAQKNPTAFYLCASSSARGTDTQYFGPGTRLTVL.

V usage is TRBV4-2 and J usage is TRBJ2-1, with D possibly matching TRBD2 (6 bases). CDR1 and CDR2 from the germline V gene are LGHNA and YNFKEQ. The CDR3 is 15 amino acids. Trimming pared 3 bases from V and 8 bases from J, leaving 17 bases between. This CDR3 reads CASSQTGVLHHEQFF. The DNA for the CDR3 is TGTGCCAGCAGCCAGACGGGAGTTTTACACCATGAGCAGTTCTTC.

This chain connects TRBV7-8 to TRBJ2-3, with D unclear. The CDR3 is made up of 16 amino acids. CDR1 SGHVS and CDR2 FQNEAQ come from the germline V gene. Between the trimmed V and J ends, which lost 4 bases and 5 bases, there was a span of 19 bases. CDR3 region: CASSSLGSAPGDTQYF. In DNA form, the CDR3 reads TGTGCCAGCAGCTCGCTAGGATCGGCACCGGGAGATACGCAGTATTTT.

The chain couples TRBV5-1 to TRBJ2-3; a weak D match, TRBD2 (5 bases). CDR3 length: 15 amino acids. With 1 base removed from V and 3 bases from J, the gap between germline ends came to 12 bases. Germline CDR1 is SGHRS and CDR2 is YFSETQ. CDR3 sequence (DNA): TGCGCCAGCAGCTTGTTACGGGGAGCTACAGATACGCAGTATTTT. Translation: CASSLLRGATDTQYF.

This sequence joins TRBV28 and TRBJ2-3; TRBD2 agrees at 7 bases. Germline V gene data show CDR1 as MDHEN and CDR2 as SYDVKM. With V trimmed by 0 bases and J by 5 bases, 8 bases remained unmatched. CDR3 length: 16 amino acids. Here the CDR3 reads CASSLWGGSGVDTQYF. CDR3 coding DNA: TGTGCCAGCAGTTTATGGGGCGGGAGTGGGGTAGATACGCAGTATTTT.

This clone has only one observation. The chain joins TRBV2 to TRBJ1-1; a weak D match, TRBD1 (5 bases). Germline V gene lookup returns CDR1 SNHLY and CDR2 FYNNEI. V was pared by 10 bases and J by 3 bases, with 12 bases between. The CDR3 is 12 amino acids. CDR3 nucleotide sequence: TGTGCCATAGGGGCGCCGGACACTGAAGCTTTCTTT. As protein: CAIGAPDTEAFF.

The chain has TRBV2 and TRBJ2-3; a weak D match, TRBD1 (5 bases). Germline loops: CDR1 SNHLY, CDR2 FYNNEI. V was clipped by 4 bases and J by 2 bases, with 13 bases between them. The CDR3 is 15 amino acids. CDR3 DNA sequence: TGTGCCAGCAGTGCGGCAGCCGGACACACAGATACGCAGTATTTT. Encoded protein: CASSAAAGHTDTQYF.

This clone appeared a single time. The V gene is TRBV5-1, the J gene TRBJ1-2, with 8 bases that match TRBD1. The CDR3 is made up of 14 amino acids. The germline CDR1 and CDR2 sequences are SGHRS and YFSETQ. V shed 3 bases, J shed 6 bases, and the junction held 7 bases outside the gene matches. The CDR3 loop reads CASSWDRPGNGYTF. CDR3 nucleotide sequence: TGCGCCAGCAGCTGGGACAGGCCAGGGAATGGCTACACCTTC.

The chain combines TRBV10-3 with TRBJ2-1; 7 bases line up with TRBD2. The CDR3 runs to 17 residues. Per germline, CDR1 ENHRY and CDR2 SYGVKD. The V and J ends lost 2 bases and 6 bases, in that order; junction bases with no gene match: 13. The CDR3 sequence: CAISEHPRSGKVNEQFF. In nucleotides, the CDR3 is TGTGCCATCAGTGAGCACCCTCGGAGCGGGAAAGTCAATGAGCAGTTCTTC.

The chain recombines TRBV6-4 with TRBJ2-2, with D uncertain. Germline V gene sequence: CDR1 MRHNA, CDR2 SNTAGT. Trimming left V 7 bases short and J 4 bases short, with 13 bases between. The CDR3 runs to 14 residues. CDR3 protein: CASKVQSFTGELFF. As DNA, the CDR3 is TGTGCCAGCAAGGTACAGAGCTTCACCGGGGAGCTGTTTTTT.

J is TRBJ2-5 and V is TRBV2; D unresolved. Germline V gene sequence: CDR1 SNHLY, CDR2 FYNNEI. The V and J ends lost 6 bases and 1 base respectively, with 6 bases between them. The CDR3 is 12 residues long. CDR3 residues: CASSRSQETQYF. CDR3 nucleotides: TGTGCCAGCAGCAGGTCCCAAGAGACCCAGTACTTC.

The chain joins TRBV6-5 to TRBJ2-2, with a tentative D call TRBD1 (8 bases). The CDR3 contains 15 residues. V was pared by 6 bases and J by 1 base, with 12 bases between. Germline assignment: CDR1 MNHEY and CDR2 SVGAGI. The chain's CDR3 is CASRGGTGNTGELFF. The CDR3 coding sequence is TGTGCCAGCAGGGGGGGGACAGGGAACACCGGGGAGCTGTTTTTT.

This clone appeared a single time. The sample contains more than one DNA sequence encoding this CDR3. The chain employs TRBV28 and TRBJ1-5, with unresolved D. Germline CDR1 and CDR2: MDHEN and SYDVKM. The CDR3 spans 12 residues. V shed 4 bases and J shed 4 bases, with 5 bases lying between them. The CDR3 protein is CASSSGNQPQHF. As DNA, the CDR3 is TGTGCCAGCAGTTCCGGGAATCAGCCCCAGCATTTT.

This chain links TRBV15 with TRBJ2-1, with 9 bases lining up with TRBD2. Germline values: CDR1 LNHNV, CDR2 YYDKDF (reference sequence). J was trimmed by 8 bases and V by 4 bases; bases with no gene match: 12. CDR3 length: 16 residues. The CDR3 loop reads CATSKSGSGSIYEQFF. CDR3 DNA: TGTGCCACCAGCAAATCCGGTAGCGGGAGTATTTATGAGCAGTTCTTC.

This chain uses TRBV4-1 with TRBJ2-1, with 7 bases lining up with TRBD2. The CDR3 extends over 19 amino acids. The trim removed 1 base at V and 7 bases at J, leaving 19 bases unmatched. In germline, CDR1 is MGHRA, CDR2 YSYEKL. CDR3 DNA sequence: TGCGCCAGCAGCCAAGTCCCCCTGACTTCCGGACTAGAGAGGAATGAGCAGTTCTTC. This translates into CASSQVPLTSGLERNEQFF.

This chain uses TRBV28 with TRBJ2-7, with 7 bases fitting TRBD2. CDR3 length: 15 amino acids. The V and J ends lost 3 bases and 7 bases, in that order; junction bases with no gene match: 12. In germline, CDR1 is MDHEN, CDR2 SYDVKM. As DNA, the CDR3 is TGTGCCAGCAGTTTGAGAGGCGGGAGTGGGACTGAGCAGTACTTC. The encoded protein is CASSLRGGSGTEQYF.